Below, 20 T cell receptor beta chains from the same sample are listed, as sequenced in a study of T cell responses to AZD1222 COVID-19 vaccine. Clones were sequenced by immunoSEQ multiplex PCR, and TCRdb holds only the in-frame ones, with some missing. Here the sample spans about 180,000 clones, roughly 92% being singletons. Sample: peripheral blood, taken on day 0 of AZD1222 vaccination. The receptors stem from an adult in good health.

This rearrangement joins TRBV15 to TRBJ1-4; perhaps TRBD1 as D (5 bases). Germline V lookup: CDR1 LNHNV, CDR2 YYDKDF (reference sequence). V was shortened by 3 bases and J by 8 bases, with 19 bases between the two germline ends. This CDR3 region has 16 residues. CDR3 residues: CATSREGFGRVEKLFF. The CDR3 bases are TGTGCCACCAGCAGGGAGGGGTTCGGGCGCGTGGAAAAACTGTTTTTT.

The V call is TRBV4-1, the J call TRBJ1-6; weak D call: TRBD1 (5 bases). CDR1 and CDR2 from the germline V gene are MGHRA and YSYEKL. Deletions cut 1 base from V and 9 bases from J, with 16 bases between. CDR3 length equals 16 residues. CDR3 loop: CASSQGGTGTGSPLHF. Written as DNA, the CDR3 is TGCGCCAGCAGCCAAGGGGGGACGGGAACCGGTTCACCCCTCCACTTT.

DNA of the CDR3: TGTGCCAGCAGCTACGGGACAGGGAGACTAGCGGGAGACCAAGAGACCCAGTACTTC. Translated, it gives CASSYGTGRLAGDQETQYF. The chain carries TRBV7-2 and TRBJ2-5; 12 bases line up with TRBD2. Losses at the gene ends were 4 bases for V and 0 bases for J; bases not matched to a gene: 12. The length of the CDR3 is 19 residues. Germline V CDR1 and CDR2: SGHTA, FQGNSA. Full variable domain (rest looked up from reference TRBV7-2 and TRBJ2-5): GAGVSQSPSNKVTEKGKDVELRCDPISGHTALYWYRQSLGQGLEFLIYFQGNSAPDKSGLPSDRFSAERTGGSVSTLTIQRTQQEDSAVYLCASSYGTGRLAGDQETQYFGPGTRLLVL.

CDR3 bases: TGTGCCAGCAGCTCCGGACAGCTATACATGAACACTGAAGCTTTCTTT. Translating gives CASSSGQLYMNTEAFF. The chain recombines TRBV5-6 with TRBJ1-1; D may be TRBD1 (6 bases). The V and J ends lost 3 bases and 0 bases respectively, with 15 bases between them. The CDR3 runs to 16 residues. Germline-derived CDR1 and CDR2 are SGHDT and YYEEEE.

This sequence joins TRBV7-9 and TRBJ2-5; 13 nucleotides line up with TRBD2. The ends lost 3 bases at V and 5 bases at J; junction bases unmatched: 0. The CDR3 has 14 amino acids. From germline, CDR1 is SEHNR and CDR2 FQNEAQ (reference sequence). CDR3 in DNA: TGTGCCAGCAGCTTGACTAGCGGGAGGGAGACCCAGTACTTC. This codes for CASSLTSGRETQYF. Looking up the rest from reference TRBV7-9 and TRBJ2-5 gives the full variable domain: DTGVSQNPRHKITKRGQNVTFRCDPISEHNRLYWYRQTLGQGPEFLTYFQNEAQLEKSRLLSDRFSAERPKGSFSTLEIQRTEQGDSAMYLCASSLTSGRETQYFGPGTRLLVL.

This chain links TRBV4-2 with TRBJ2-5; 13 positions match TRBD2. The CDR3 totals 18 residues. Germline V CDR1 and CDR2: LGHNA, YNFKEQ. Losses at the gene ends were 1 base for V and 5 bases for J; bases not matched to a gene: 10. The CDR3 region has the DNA TGTGCCAGCAGCCAAGGGCCGGGACTAGCGGGATCGGTTGAGACCCAGTACTTC. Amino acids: CASSQGPGLAGSVETQYF.

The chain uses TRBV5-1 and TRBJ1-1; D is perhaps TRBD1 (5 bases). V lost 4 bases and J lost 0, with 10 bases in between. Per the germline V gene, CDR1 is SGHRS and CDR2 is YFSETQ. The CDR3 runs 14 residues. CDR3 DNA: TGCGCCAGCAGCCCCGGGACGGTGAACACTGAAGCTTTCTTT. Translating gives CASSPGTVNTEAFF.

The CDR3 loop is CASSITGRGAKNIQYF. CDR3 in DNA: TGTGCCAGTAGTATTACAGGGAGAGGAGCCAAAAACATTCAGTACTTC. J is TRBJ2-4 and V is TRBV19; D may be TRBD1 (6 bases). The CDR3 contains 16 residues. Germline V gene data show CDR1 as LNHDA and CDR2 as SQIVND (reference sequence). Trimming took off 3 bases at V and 0 bases at J, with 12 bases between the two ends. The full variable domain, in which reference TRBV19 and TRBJ2-4 provide the parts outside the CDR3, is DGGITQSPKYLFRKEGQNVTLSCEQNLNHDAMYWYRQDPGQGLRLIYYSQIVNDFQKGDIAEGYSVSREKKESFPLTVTSAQKNPTAFYLCASSITGRGAKNIQYFGAGTRLSVL.

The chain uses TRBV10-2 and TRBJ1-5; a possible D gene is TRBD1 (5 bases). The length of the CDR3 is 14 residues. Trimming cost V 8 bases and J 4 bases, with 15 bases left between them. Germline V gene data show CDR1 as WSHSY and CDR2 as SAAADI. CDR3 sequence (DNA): TGCGCCAGCTCCCGGGACGTCCGGAATCAGCCCCAGCATTTT. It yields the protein CASSRDVRNQPQHF.

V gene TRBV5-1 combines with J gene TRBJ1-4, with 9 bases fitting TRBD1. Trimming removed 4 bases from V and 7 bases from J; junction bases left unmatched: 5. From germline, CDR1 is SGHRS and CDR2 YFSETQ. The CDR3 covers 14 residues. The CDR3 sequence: CASSQQGAGEKLFF. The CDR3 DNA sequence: TGCGCCAGCAGCCAACAGGGGGCGGGTGAAAAACTGTTTTTT.

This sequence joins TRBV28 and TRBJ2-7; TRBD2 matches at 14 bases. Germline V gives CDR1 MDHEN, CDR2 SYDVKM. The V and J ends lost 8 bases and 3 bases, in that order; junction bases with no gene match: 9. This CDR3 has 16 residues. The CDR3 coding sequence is TGTGCCAGCGTGGGACTAGCGGGAGTGGGGCTCTACGAGCAGTACTTC. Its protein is CASVGLAGVGLYEQYF. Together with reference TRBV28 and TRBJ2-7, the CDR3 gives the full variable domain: DVKVTQSSRYLVKRTGEKVFLECVQDMDHENMFWYRQDPGLGLRLIYFSYDVKMKEKGDIPEGYSVSREKKERFSLILESASTNQTSMYLCASVGLAGVGLYEQYFGPGTRLTVT.

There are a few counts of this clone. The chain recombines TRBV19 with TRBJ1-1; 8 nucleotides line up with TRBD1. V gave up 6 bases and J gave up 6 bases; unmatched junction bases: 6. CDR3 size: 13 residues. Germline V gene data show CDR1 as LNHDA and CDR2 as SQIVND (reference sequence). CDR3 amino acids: CASSGQGAAEAFF. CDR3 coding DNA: TGTGCCAGTAGCGGACAGGGTGCGGCTGAAGCTTTCTTT.

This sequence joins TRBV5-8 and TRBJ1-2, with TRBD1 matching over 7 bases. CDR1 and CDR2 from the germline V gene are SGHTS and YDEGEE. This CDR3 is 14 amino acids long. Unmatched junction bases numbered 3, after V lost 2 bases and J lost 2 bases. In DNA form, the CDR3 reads TGTGCCAGCAGCTTTACAGGGGCCAACTATGGCTACACCTTC. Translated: CASSFTGANYGYTF.

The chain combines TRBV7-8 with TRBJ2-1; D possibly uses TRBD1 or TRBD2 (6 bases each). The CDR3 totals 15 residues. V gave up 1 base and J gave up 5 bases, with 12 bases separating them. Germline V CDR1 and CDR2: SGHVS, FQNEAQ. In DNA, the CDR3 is TGTGCCAGCAGCTTAGAGGGGGGTTGGAACAATGAGCAGTTCTTC. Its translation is CASSLEGGWNNEQFF.

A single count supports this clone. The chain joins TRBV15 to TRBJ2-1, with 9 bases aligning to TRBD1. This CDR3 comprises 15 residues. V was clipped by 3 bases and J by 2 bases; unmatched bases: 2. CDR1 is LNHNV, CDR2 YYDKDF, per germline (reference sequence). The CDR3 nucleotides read TGTGCCACCAGCAGCCGGGACAGGGCCTACAATGAGCAGTTCTTC. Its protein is CATSSRDRAYNEQFF.

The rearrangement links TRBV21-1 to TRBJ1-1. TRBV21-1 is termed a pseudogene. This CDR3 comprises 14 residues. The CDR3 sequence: CASSKDRGPTEAFF. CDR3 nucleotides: TGTGCCAGCAGCAAAGATCGGGGGCCCACTGAAGCTTTCTTT.

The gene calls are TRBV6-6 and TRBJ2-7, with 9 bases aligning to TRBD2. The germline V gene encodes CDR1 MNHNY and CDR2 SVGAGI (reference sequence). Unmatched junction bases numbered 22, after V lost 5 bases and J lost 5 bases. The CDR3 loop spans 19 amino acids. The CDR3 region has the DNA TGTGCCAGCAGTCCTCATGGGGGGTGGCGGGAGGGCGTCCCCCACGAGCAGTACTTC. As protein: CASSPHGGWREGVPHEQYF.

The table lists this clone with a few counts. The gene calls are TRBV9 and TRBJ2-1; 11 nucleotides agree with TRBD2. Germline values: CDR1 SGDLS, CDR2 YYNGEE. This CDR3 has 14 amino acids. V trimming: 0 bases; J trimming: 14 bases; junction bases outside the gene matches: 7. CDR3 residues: CASSVEGSGRAEFF. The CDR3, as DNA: TGTGCCAGCAGCGTAGAGGGTAGCGGGAGGGCCGAGTTCTTC.

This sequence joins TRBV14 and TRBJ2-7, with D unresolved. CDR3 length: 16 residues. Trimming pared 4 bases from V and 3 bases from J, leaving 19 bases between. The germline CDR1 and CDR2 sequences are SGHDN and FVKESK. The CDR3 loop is CASSLSGQQMDYEQYF. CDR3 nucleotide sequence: TGTGCCAGCAGCCTATCCGGGCAGCAGATGGACTACGAGCAGTACTTC.

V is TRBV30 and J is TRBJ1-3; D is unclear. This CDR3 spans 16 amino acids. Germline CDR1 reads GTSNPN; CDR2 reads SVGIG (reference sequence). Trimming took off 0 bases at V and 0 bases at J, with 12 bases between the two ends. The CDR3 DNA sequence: TGTGCCTGGAGTGTTCAGACACAACTCTCTGGAAACACCATATATTTT. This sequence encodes CAWSVQTQLSGNTIYF.